Presented here are 3 T cell receptor beta chains from one specimen sequenced in a study of T cell changes during pregnancy in multiple sclerosis. The method was immunoSEQ multiplex PCR; TCRdb's version includes in-frame clones alone and lacks a portion of them. The repertoire holds 40,000 to 55,000 clones, with over 75% as singletons. The material sequenced was CD4+ T cells from peripheral blood mononuclear cells, taken before pregnancy. These receptor sequences come from a female donor with multiple sclerosis, enrolled in a pregnancy study.

Remarks on this clone: Germline is not matched at one junction end, which may reflect a read error. J is TRBJ2-3 and V is TRBV7-2, with 9 bases matching TRBD1. Germline CDR1 reads SGHTA; CDR2 reads FQGNSA. The CDR3 covers 16 residues. As DNA, the CDR3 is TGTGCCAGCAGCTTAGCGGCACAGGGGGCCACAGATGCGCAGTATTTT. Translated: CASSLAAQGATDAQYF.

The chain links TRBV10-3 to TRBJ2-1, with 7 bases fitting TRBD1. Germline loops: CDR1 ENHRY, CDR2 SYGVKD. CDR3 length equals 15 residues. J gave up 9 bases and V 4 bases, and 12 bases lay outside the gene matches. Written as DNA, the CDR3 is TGTGCCATCAGTGCGGCTCAGACAGGGTATGGTGAGCAGTTCTTC. Translating it yields CAISAAQTGYGEQFF.

This clone was counted a few times. The chain employs TRBV7-9 and TRBJ2-4, with D perhaps TRBD1 (5 bases). The germline gives CDR1 SEHNR, CDR2 FQNEAQ (reference sequence). Trimming removed 3 bases at V and 0 bases at J, with 12 bases between. The CDR3 is 16 residues long. The CDR3 protein is CASSLTDFPAKNIQYF. The CDR3 DNA reads TGTGCCAGCAGCTTGACAGATTTCCCAGCCAAAAACATTCAGTACTTC.